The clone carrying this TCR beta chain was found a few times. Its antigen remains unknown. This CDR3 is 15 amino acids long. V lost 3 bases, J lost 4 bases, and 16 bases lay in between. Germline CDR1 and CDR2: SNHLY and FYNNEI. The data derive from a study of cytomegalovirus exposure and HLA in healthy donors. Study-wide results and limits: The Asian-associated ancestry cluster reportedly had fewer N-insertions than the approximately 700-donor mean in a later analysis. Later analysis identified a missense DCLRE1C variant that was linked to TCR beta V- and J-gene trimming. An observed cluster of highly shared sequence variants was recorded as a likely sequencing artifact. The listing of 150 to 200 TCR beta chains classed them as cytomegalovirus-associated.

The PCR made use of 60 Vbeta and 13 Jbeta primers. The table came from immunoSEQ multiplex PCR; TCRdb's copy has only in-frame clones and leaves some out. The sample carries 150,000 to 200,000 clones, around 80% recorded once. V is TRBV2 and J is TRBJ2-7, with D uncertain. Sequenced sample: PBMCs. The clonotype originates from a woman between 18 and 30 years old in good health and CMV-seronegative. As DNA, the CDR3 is TGTGCCAGCAGTGATATCGGAGAAGGAACATACGAGCAGTACTTC. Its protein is CASSDIGEGTYEQYF. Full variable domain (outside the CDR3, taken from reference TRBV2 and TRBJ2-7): EPEVTQTPSHQVTQMGQEVILRCVPISNHLYFYWYRQILGQKVEFLVSFYNNEISEKSEIFDDQFSVERPDGSNFTLKIRSTKLEDSAMYFCASSDIGEGTYEQYFGPGTRLTVT.